Listed below are T cell receptor beta chains from one sample, sequenced in a study of response to subunit inactivated influenza vaccine. TCRdb reanalysed the RT-PCR reads using MiXCR and keeps one entry per CDR3 protein. The sample shows about 240,000 distinct CDR3 sequences, 12% of them seen only once. The material sequenced was non-naive T cells sorted from PBMCs, taken 14 to 15 days before vaccination. Receptors were obtained from a man between 45 and 60 years old who received an inactivated influenza vaccine. CDR3s include the opening cysteine and the closing phenylalanine or tryptophan. The D gene is left open where the match is weak. Some rows have no size entry. The others give once, few or many, or a class for an expanded clone.

V	D	J	size	DNA	CDR3
TRBV4-1	NA	TRBJ2-6	many	TGCGCCAGCAGCCAAGAAGGGGGGGCTTCTGGGGCCAACGTCCTGACTTTC	CASSQEGGASGANVLTF
TRBV5-6	NA	TRBJ1-2	NA	TGTGCCAGCAGCTCACTAGTGAACAGGGACTATGGCTACACCTTC	CASSSLVNRDYGYTF
TRBV5-6	NA	TRBJ2-1	many	TGTGCCAGCAGCTTGGAGGGGGGCATATCGAGCTCCTACAATGAGCAGTTCTTC	CASSLEGGISSSYNEQFF
TRBV15	NA	TRBJ2-2	many	TGTGCCACCAGCTTTAGCCGGACCGGGGAGCTGTTTTTT	CATSFSRTGELFF
TRBV4-3	NA	TRBJ2-3	many	TGCGCCAGCAGCCAAGGGCGGGGGCAATATTCGGGTGATACGCAGTATTTT	CASSQGRGQYSGDTQYF
TRBV12-3/TRBV12-4	NA	TRBJ2-4	few	TGTGCCAGCAGTCCCGCTGGATTAGCCAAAAACATTCAGTACTTC	CASSPAGLAKNIQYF
TRBV27	TRBD2	TRBJ2-1	many	TGTGCCAGCAGTTCGACTAGCGGGACCTACAATGAGCAGTTCTTC	CASSSTSGTYNEQFF
TRBV2	NA	TRBJ2-1	few	TGTGCCAGCAGTCGGGCGAGGGGCCGTTACAATGAGCAGTTCTTC	CASSRARGRYNEQFF
TRBV4-3	NA	TRBJ2-6	few	TGCGCCAGCAGCCAAGCGTTTTATCGCAGGGGAAGATCTGGGGCCAACGTCCTGACTTTC	CASSQAFYRRGRSGANVLTF
TRBV9	NA	TRBJ2-1	many	TGTGCCAGCAGCGTTGGGGGGACTCAACAAAATGAGCAGTTCTTC	CASSVGGTQQNEQFF
TRBV30	NA	TRBJ1-1	few	TGTGCCTGGGAGGGTCAGACGAACACTGAAGCTTTCTTT	CAWEGQTNTEAFF
TRBV5-1	NA	TRBJ2-7	many	TGCGCCAGCAGCTTGCGGACCCAATATGAGCAGTACTTC	CASSLRTQYEQYF
TRBV21-1	NA	TRBJ2-3	few	TGTGCCAGCAGCAGACTAGCGGGAGCGGGAAACCCAGATACGCAGTATTTT	CASSRLAGAGNPDTQYF
TRBV29-1	NA	TRBJ2-3	few	TGCAGCGTTGACGTACTGTTTGGAGATACGCAGTATTTT	CSVDVLFGDTQYF
TRBV6-1	NA	TRBJ1-5	few	TGTGCCAGCAGTGAGGACAGTAGCAATCAGCCCCAGCATTTT	CASSEDSSNQPQHF
TRBV18	TRBD1	TRBJ2-1	NA	TGTGCCAGCTCACCACGACAGGGACGTGGTAATGAGCAGTTCTTC	CASSPRQGRGNEQFF
TRBV5-1	NA	TRBJ2-1	few	TGCGCCAGCAGCTTGGGGTCGACGGGGTCCAATGAGCAGTTCTTC	CASSLGSTGSNEQFF
TRBV7-9	TRBD2	TRBJ2-3	many	TGTGCCAGCAGCGAAAGAGCGGGAGGCACCACAGATACGCAGTATTTT	CASSERAGGTTDTQYF
TRBV28	NA	TRBJ2-3	many	TGTGCCAGCAGTTTGGCCGGTATGGGGGGGGGGCCAGATACGCAGTATTTT	CASSLAGMGGGPDTQYF
TRBV6-5	NA	TRBJ2-7	many	TGTGCCAGCAGTTTGCAGGATTCTGACGAGCAGTACTTC	CASSLQDSDEQYF
TRBV6-1	TRBD1	TRBJ2-3	few	TGTGCCAGCAGTGAGACCAGACAGGGGAGAGATACGCAGTATTTT	CASSETRQGRDTQYF
TRBV5-5	NA	TRBJ2-3	few	TGTGCCAGCAGAGCCATTTGGGGTACAGATACGCAGTATTTT	CASRAIWGTDTQYF
TRBV20-1	TRBD1	TRBJ1-6	few	TGCAGTGCTAGAGCTTCTAGGGACAGGGAGAACTCACCCCTCCACTTT	CSARASRDRENSPLHF
TRBV9	NA	TRBJ2-3	NA	TGTGCCAGCAGCGTCCTACAGGGAGTAGGCACAGATACGCAGTATTTT	CASSVLQGVGTDTQYF
TRBV12-3/TRBV12-4	TRBD1	TRBJ1-3	NA	TGTGCCAGCAGTCGCGGGACAGACTCTGGAAACACCATATATTTT	CASSRGTDSGNTIYF
TRBV6-2/TRBV6-3	NA	TRBJ2-3	few	TGTGCCAGCAGATCCGTCAGAGGGGCAGATACGCAGTATTTT	CASRSVRGADTQYF
TRBV20-1	TRBD2	TRBJ2-6	NA	TGCAGTGCAACTAGCGTAAGCTGGGACTCTGGGGCCAACGTCCTGACTTTC	CSATSVSWDSGANVLTF
TRBV4-1	TRBD2	TRBJ2-1	few	TGCGCCAGCAGCCAAATAGGGGTTAACCGGGGGGGACTACACAATGAGCAGTTCTTC	CASSQIGVNRGGLHNEQFF
TRBV15	NA	TRBJ1-3	few	TGTGCCACCAGCGGCCTGGGGGGTGCTGGAAACACCATATATTTT	CATSGLGGAGNTIYF
TRBV20-1	NA	TRBJ2-4	few	TGCAGTGCTAGGTTCAGAGCCAAAAACATTCAGTACTTC	CSARFRAKNIQYF
TRBV30	TRBD2	TRBJ2-5	few	TGTGCCTGGACGGGGGGGTTGGGATTCCAAGAGACCCAGTACTTC	CAWTGGLGFQETQYF
TRBV20-1	TRBD2	TRBJ2-2	NA	TGCAGTTCTCCCCGGACTAGCGGGGGTTCGCACACCGGGGAGCTGTTTTTT	CSSPRTSGGSHTGELFF
TRBV4-2	TRBD2	TRBJ2-3	few	TGTGCCAGCAGCCATCCTACTAGCGGGGGGGCGGATACGCAGTATTTT	CASSHPTSGGADTQYF
TRBV7-2	TRBD2	TRBJ2-1	many	TGTGCCAGCAGCTTACAGGGACTAGCGGGAGGTGAGCAGTTCTTC	CASSLQGLAGGEQFF
TRBV5-1	TRBD1	TRBJ1-4	few	TGCGCCAGCAGCTCCCTACAGGGGAACGAAAAACTGTTTTTT	CASSSLQGNEKLFF
TRBV7-2	NA	TRBJ1-1	NA	TGTGCCAGCAGCCCAGAGGAGAGGGAGGAGGCTGAAGCTTTCTTT	CASSPEEREEAEAFF
TRBV3-1	NA	TRBJ1-1	few	TGTGCCAGCAGCCAAATGATGCAAAACACTGAAGCTTTCTTT	CASSQMMQNTEAFF
TRBV7-2	NA	TRBJ1-5	many	TGTGCCAGCAGCTTAGGAGTGGCAGTACAGAATCAGCCCCAGCATTTT	CASSLGVAVQNQPQHF
TRBV5-1	TRBD1	TRBJ2-7	many	TGCGCCAGCAGCGAAAACCCCGGGACAGCCTACGAGCAGTACTTC	CASSENPGTAYEQYF
TRBV5-1	NA	TRBJ2-1	many	TGCGCCAGCAGCTTGGCCACCGATAGCGGAATGAACAATGAGCAGTTCTTC	CASSLATDSGMNNEQFF
TRBV6-1	NA	TRBJ2-6	NA	TGTGCCAGCAGTGGAGGATCGAGCTCTGGGGCCAACGTCCTGACTTTC	CASSGGSSSGANVLTF
TRBV30	NA	TRBJ2-1	NA	TGTGCCTGGAGTGTACGCCGTGGGCAGTTCTTC	CAWSVRRGQFF
TRBV7-8	NA	TRBJ2-1	many	TGTGCCAGCAGCTTAGCGCGGCGCAATGAGCAGTTCTTC	CASSLARRNEQFF